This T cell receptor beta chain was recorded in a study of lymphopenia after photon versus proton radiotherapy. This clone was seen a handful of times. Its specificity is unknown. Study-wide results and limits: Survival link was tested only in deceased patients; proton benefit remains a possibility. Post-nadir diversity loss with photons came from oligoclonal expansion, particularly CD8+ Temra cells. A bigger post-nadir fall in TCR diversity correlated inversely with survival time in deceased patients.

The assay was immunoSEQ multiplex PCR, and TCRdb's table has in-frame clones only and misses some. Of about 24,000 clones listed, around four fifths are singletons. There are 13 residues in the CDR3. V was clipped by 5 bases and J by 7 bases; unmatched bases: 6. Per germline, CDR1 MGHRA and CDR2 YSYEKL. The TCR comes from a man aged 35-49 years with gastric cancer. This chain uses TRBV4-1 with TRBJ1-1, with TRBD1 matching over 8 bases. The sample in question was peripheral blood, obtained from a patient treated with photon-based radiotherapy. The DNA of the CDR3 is TGCGCCAGCAGCGGGACAGGTCGTCGTGAAGCTTTCTTT. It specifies CASSGTGRREAFF.